Each of the 27 T cell receptor beta chains below was sequenced from the same sample in a study of T cells after yellow fever vaccination. TCRdb reprocessed the 5' RACE reads via MiXCR and lists one record per CDR3 protein. The sample includes some 300,000 distinct CDR3 sequences, approximately 8% of them seen just once. The specimen comprised PBMCs, sampled roughly 47 days after the first yellow fever vaccination. The receptors shown here come from a man between 18 and 35 years old who received the YFV17D yellow fever vaccine.

This clonotype appeared once. V usage is TRBV7-9 and J usage is TRBJ2-7; TRBD1 might be the D (6 bases). Trimming removed 5 bases from V and 1 base from J, with 12 bases in between. Germline V CDR1 and CDR2: SEHNR, FQNEAQ (reference sequence). This CDR3 has 14 amino acids. The CDR3 sequence: CASSTTQGSYEQYV. CDR3 nucleotide sequence: TGTGCCAGCAGCACCACACAGGGTTCCTACGAGCAGTACGTC.

This rearrangement joins TRBV11-2 to TRBJ2-7; no clear D gene. Germline values: CDR1 SGHAT, CDR2 FQNNGV. V dropped 0 bases and J dropped 5 bases, with 5 bases sitting between them. This CDR3 region has 12 residues. CDR3 nucleotides: TGTGCCAGCAGCTTAGACGTGGACGAGCAGTACTTC. Translated, it gives CASSLDVDEQYF.

This clonotype was picked up a small number of times. The chain couples TRBV4-2 to TRBJ2-3; D is uncertain. V lost 3 bases to trimming and J lost 0 bases, with 10 bases between them. The CDR3 sequence is 15 residues long. Germline assignment: CDR1 LGHNA and CDR2 YNFKEQ. CDR3 bases: TGTGCCAGCAGCCAGGACGGGCGGAGCACAGATACGCAGTATTTT. Amino acid sequence: CASSQDGRSTDTQYF.

The rearrangement joins TRBV10-2 to TRBJ2-7; D possibly matches TRBD1 or TRBD2 (5 bases each). This CDR3 region has 18 residues. Germline V gives CDR1 WSHSY, CDR2 SAAADI. Trimming shortened V by 3 bases and J by 1 base, and 22 bases separated the two germline ends. The CDR3 sequence: CASSDEWGKISLSYEQYF. The CDR3 nucleotides are TGCGCCAGCAGTGATGAGTGGGGGAAAATCAGTCTATCCTACGAGCAGTACTTC.

The chain couples TRBV3-1 to TRBJ2-1; TRBD2 aligns across 8 bases. J gave up 4 bases and V 1 base, and 9 bases lay outside the gene matches. Germline V gene sequence: CDR1 LGHDT, CDR2 YNNKEL (reference sequence). The CDR3 loop spans 17 amino acids. DNA of the CDR3: TGTGCCAGCAGCCAAGCTCGCGGGGGGCTCCTATACAATGAGCAGTTCTTC. This translates into CASSQARGGLLYNEQFF.

This clonotype has only a few counts. V gene TRBV6-2 or TRBV6-3 combines with J gene TRBJ2-7, with D perhaps matching TRBD1 (5 bases). Germline V gene lookup returns CDR1 MNHEY and CDR2 SVGEGT. The germline V and J ends were trimmed by 2 bases and 1 base, with 12 bases remaining between them. The CDR3 has 15 amino acids. The CDR3 DNA reads as TGTGCCAGCAGTTACCAGGGCCGCCTTTCCTACGAGCAGTACTTC. Its protein product is CASSYQGRLSYEQYF.

V gene TRBV7-8 combines with J gene TRBJ1-6; D is undetermined. This CDR3 region has 16 residues. Between the trimmed V and J ends, which lost 2 bases and 4 bases, there was a span of 12 bases. Per the germline V gene, CDR1 is SGHVS and CDR2 is FQNEAQ. In DNA form, the CDR3 reads TGTGCCAGCAGCTTACCGAGGGTGGGGTATAATTCACCCCTCCACTTT. Protein sequence: CASSLPRVGYNSPLHF.

V gene TRBV15 combines with J gene TRBJ1-2; D might be TRBD1 (5 bases). V was pared by 0 bases and J by 8 bases, with 10 bases between. This CDR3 is built from 13 residues. CDR1 is LNHNV, CDR2 YYDKDF, per germline (reference sequence). Written as DNA, the CDR3 is TGTGCCACCAGCAGAGATTCAGGGAACGGCTACACCTTC. This codes for CATSRDSGNGYTF.

This clonotype was recorded a few times. The chain is built from TRBV5-1 and TRBJ2-1; the D gene is possibly TRBD1 (6 bases). The CDR3 extends over 15 amino acids. CDR1 is SGHRS, CDR2 YFSETQ, per germline. V was cut by 2 bases and J by 4 bases, with 13 bases left in between. DNA for the CDR3: TGCGCCAGCAGCTTCCTCCGACAGGAGTACAATGAGCAGTTCTTC. Translating gives CASSFLRQEYNEQFF.

This clonotype was seen only a few times. The chain is built from TRBV6-5 and TRBJ2-5; tentative D call: TRBD1 (6 bases). This CDR3 is 17 amino acids long. Trimming left V 0 bases short and J 5 bases short, with 19 bases between. Germline V lookup: CDR1 MNHEY, CDR2 SVGAGI. CDR3 sequence: CASSYSISRGAEETQYF. CDR3 DNA sequence: TGTGCCAGCAGTTACTCGATTAGCAGGGGCGCGGAGGAGACCCAGTACTTC.

Only a few counts were recorded for this clonotype. The rearrangement uses TRBV5-1 and TRBJ2-3, with D maybe TRBD2 (5 bases). The CDR3 is made up of 15 amino acids. Trimming stripped 1 base from V and 3 bases from J, with 12 bases between. Per the germline V gene, CDR1 is SGHRS and CDR2 is YFSETQ. The CDR3 DNA follows: TGCGCCAGCAGCTTGAGGTTGCGAGGGACAGATACGCAGTATTTT. It yields the protein CASSLRLRGTDTQYF.

This clonotype has a handful of counts. This rearrangement joins TRBV4-1 to TRBJ1-2, with TRBD1 identical over 7 bases. The germline V gene encodes CDR1 MGHRA and CDR2 YSYEKL. CDR3 length: 15 amino acids. The trim removed 0 bases at V and 2 bases at J, leaving 3 bases unmatched. The CDR3 DNA is TGCGCCAGCAGCCAAGACCAGGGGGTGAACTATGGCTACACCTTC. Translating it yields CASSQDQGVNYGYTF.

This clonotype has ten or more counts. The chain couples TRBV5-1 to TRBJ2-7, with 10 bases identical to TRBD1. CDR3 length equals 14 residues. Germline CDR1 reads SGHRS; CDR2 reads YFSETQ. The J segment lost 4 bases and the V segment lost 2 bases, leaving 3 bases of the junction unmatched. CDR3 sequence reads: CASSFGTGAYEQYF. The DNA for the CDR3 is TGCGCCAGCAGCTTTGGGACAGGGGCTTACGAGCAGTACTTC.

The genes are TRBV12-5 and TRBJ2-3; 10 nucleotides line up with TRBD2. The length of the CDR3 is 17 residues. CDR1 and CDR2 (germline): LGHNT, FRNRAP. Unmatched junction bases numbered 7, after V lost 2 bases and J lost 2 bases. The chain's CDR3 is CASGLNLAGETTDTQYF. In DNA form, the CDR3 reads TGTGCTAGTGGTTTGAATCTAGCGGGGGAAACCACAGATACGCAGTATTTT.

This clonotype was observed a few times. The rearrangement joins TRBV4-2 to TRBJ2-1; 9 nucleotides agree with TRBD2. V lost 4 bases and J lost 9; bases outside the gene matches: 7. CDR1 and CDR2 (germline): LGHNA, YNFKEQ. The CDR3 loop spans 14 amino acids. In nucleotides, the CDR3 is TGTGCCAGCAGCCTTTCTAGCGGGGAATTTGAGCAGTTCTTC. Translated, it gives CASSLSSGEFEQFF.

V gene TRBV18 combines with J gene TRBJ1-2; D call uncertain. With 5 bases removed from V and 3 bases from J, the gap between germline ends came to 7 bases. Germline V gives CDR1 KGHSH, CDR2 LQKENI. The CDR3 spans 12 residues. Here the CDR3 DNA reads TGTGCCAGCTCAGTGGAGGACTATGGCTACACCTTC. Translated, it gives CASSVEDYGYTF. The full variable domain, its missing parts supplied by reference TRBV18 and TRBJ1-2, is NAGVMQNPRHLVRRRGQEARLRCSPMKGHSHVYWYRQLPEEGLKFMVYLQKENIIDESGMPKERFSAEFPKEGPSILRIQQVVRGDSAAYFCASSVEDYGYTFGSGTRLTVV.

In this sample, this clonotype turned up a few times. The chain joins TRBV6-5 to TRBJ1-2, with TRBD1 matching over 9 bases. This CDR3 region has 15 residues. Trimming removed 2 bases from V and 0 bases from J; junction bases left unmatched: 1. Looked up from germline, CDR1 is MNHEY and CDR2 is SVGAGI. The CDR3 region has the DNA TGTGCCAGCAGTTACGGGACAGGGACTAACTATGGCTACACCTTC. It translates to CASSYGTGTNYGYTF.

The rearrangement links TRBV6-2 or TRBV6-3 to TRBJ1-1, with D perhaps TRBD1 (6 bases). Germline CDR1 and CDR2: MNHEY and SVGEGT. V was shortened by 7 bases and J by 0 bases, with 15 bases between the two germline ends. The CDR3 has 15 amino acids. The chain's CDR3 is CASIQGTPMNTEAFF. The CDR3 DNA follows: TGTGCCAGCATTCAGGGGACGCCCATGAACACTGAAGCTTTCTTT.

This clonotype was detected many times. The chain carries TRBV6-1 and TRBJ1-5; maybe TRBD1 (5 bases). CDR1 MNHNS and CDR2 SASEGT come from the germline V gene. Trimming removed 1 base at V and 7 bases at J, with 14 bases between. This CDR3 spans 15 amino acids. This CDR3 reads CASSEGTGGWQPQHF. The CDR3 nucleotides are TGTGCCAGCAGTGAAGGCACCGGGGGATGGCAGCCCCAGCATTTT.

This clonotype was counted only a few times. The V call is TRBV28, the J call TRBJ1-5; no clear D gene. Per the germline V gene, CDR1 is MDHEN and CDR2 is SYDVKM. V gave up 3 bases and J gave up 0 bases, with 12 bases separating them. This CDR3 contains 16 residues. The CDR3 nucleotides are TGTGCCAGCAGTTTGGGTACATTTGATAGCAATCAGCCCCAGCATTTT. It specifies CASSLGTFDSNQPQHF.

This chain links TRBV5-1 with TRBJ1-1, with TRBD1 matching 9 bases. Trimming at V came to 0 bases and at J to 0 bases, leaving 6 bases not matched to a gene. This CDR3 is built from 17 residues. The V gene's germline CDR1 is SGHRS and CDR2 YFSETQ. DNA for the CDR3: TGCGCCAGCAGCTTGGAGGGACAGGGAGCCCTGAACACTGAAGCTTTCTTT. Protein sequence: CASSLEGQGALNTEAFF.

In this sample, this clonotype turned up many times. This chain connects TRBV6-1 to TRBJ2-5, with 8 bases identical to TRBD1. The germline CDR1 and CDR2 sequences are MNHNS and SASEGT. V dropped 6 bases and J dropped 5; count of bases not matched to a gene: 5. There are 13 residues in the CDR3. The chain's CDR3 is CASSRTGQETQYF. Written as DNA, the CDR3 is TGTGCCAGCAGCCGGACAGGGCAGGAGACCCAGTACTTC.

This clonotype was picked up a small number of times. The chain employs TRBV19 and TRBJ2-5; 11 bases are a match to TRBD2. This CDR3 is 15 amino acids long. Germline trimming cut 1 base from V and 5 bases from J; bases unmatched to any gene: 3. Germline V CDR1 and CDR2: LNHDA, SQIVND (reference sequence). DNA for the CDR3: TGTGCCAGTAGTATAGTTGCTAGCGGGGGGGAGACCCAGTACTTC. Translated: CASSIVASGGETQYF. Together with reference TRBV19 and TRBJ2-5, the CDR3 gives the full variable domain: DGGITQSPKYLFRKEGQNVTLSCEQNLNHDAMYWYRQDPGQGLRLIYYSQIVNDFQKGDIAEGYSVSREKKESFPLTVTSAQKNPTAFYLCASSIVASGGETQYFGPGTRLLVL.

The chain combines TRBV7-2 with TRBJ2-3; D perhaps matches TRBD1 (5 bases). This CDR3 spans 15 amino acids. The V end lost 9 bases, the J end lost 0 bases, and 16 bases lay between the germline ends. CDR1 is SGHTA and CDR2 is FQGNSA in the germline V gene. CDR3 sequence: CASRLGATSTDTQYF. Written as DNA, the CDR3 is TGTGCCAGTCGGCTAGGGGCTACCAGCACAGATACGCAGTATTTT.

This clonotype was seen a few times. J is TRBJ2-5 and V is TRBV12-3 or TRBV12-4; no clear D gene. The CDR3 has 17 residues. Trimming removed 2 bases at V and 4 bases at J, with 20 bases between. CDR3 residues: CASSLYPRPSRIETQYF. The CDR3 coding sequence is TGTGCCAGCAGTTTATACCCCCGGCCTTCCCGAATAGAGACCCAGTACTTC.

The chain links TRBV5-6 to TRBJ1-1; D gene uncertain. CDR3 size: 13 residues. The V gene lost 1 base and the J gene lost 6 bases, with 10 bases spanning the gap. From germline, CDR1 is SGHDT and CDR2 YYEEEE. The CDR3, as DNA: TGTGCCAGCAGCTTGCTCCCAGGTGCTGAAGCTTTCTTT. The encoded protein is CASSLLPGAEAFF. The complete variable domain, with remaining parts taken from reference TRBV5-6 and TRBJ1-1, reads DAGVTQSPTHLIKTRGQQVTLRCSPKSGHDTVSWYQQALGQGPQFIFQYYEEEERQRGNFPDRFSGHQFPNYSSELNVNALLLGDSALYLCASSLLPGAEAFFGQGTRLTVV.

The chain links TRBV29-1 to TRBJ1-5; 9 positions agree with TRBD1. Per the germline V gene, CDR1 is SQVTM and CDR2 is ANQGSEA. V lost 0 bases, J lost 6 bases, and 3 bases stayed unmatched. This CDR3 has 14 amino acids. CDR3 protein: CSVEETGGSQPQHF. The CDR3 DNA follows: TGCAGCGTTGAAGAAACAGGGGGCAGTCAGCCCCAGCATTTT.